This TCR beta chain was sequenced for a study of cytomegalovirus exposure and HLA in healthy donors (dated by TCRdb to 2016 to 2017). A note on the overall study: In an earlier analysis of 587 of the donors, around 300 Gb of sequence data and 120 million or so unique TCR beta sequences from about 179 million T cells were reported. Across roughly 420 genotyped donors of the cohort, an average of approximately 220,000 unique TCR beta nucleotide sequences per donor were sequenced, and approximately 19% of those sequences were non-productive. A later genetic analysis used genome-wide SNP genotypes for about three fifths of the 666 donors, treating that subset as a discovery cohort. The study aimed to test whether cataloging public T cell receptors could reveal signatures of past pathogen exposure. Around 320 gigabases of sequencing data and approximately 85 million unique TCR sequences were included in an early release covering 550 to 800 HLA-typed donors. To study patterns of TCR occurrence, a later analysis re-analyzed previously published TCR beta repertoires from hundreds of donors and added high-resolution HLA genotyping. Both class I and class II loci were covered by HLA typing, at four-digit resolution. Donor age, sex, ethnicity and CMV serostatus were compiled alongside the repertoire data. In addition to the first cohort of around 670 subjects, a separate validation cohort of approximately 130 different subjects was used. Because of strong linkage in the cohort, roughly five DR-DQ haplotypes were treated as single units for association and clustering. Of the roughly 430 genotyped donors, roughly 85% fell in the genetic ancestry cluster associated with self-reported Caucasian donors. Rather than using new phenotypic data, the later analysis identified candidate immune exposures from TCR beta sequences and from how often those sequences occurred across donors. Using immunosequencing, the study profiled T cell repertoires from fewer than 700 subjects and related those repertoires to cytomegalovirus serostatus. To predict cytomegalovirus infection status, the study combined high-throughput TCR immunosequencing, statistical association of individual TCRs with disease status, and machine learning. All discovery cohort repertoires had been generated using a single sequencing platform. An earlier analysis of nearly 600 of the donors applied high-throughput TCR beta sequencing to assess whether each TCR beta V gene segment acted as functional or pseudogenic. Typing coverage differed by locus: A, B, C, DRB1 and DQB1 were typed in roughly 620-630 donors, DQA1 in roughly 500, DPA1 in nearly 610, and DPB1 in just under 490.

Libraries were built with the immunoSEQ multiplex PCR assay. A mixture of 60 forward primers for TCR Vbeta segments and 13 reverse primers for TCR Jbeta segments was used in the multiplex PCR. A multiplex PCR assay on genomic DNA amplified the CDR3 region of rearranged TCR beta genes. Amplified TCR beta libraries were sequenced as 87-base-pair reads on the Illumina HiSeq System. Processing in the source paper ran as follows. In a later analysis, tens of millions of unique TCR beta chains were counted across the 666 repertoires, and approximately 9.9 million of these chains were shared by at least two donors. To remove PCR and sequencing errors, raw reads were error-corrected and collapsed into unique sequences using a nearest-neighbor algorithm that merged closely related sequences. Alignment of CDR3 sequences to IMGT reference sequences was used to assign V, D and J gene segments. For a sequence to be retained, a match of at least six nucleotides to both a V gene segment and a J gene segment was required. A rearrangement counted as productive if the CDR3 had no stop codons and remained in frame with V and J, and every other rearrangement counted as non-productive. Following IMGT convention, CDR3 was defined as the stretch from the second conserved V-encoded cysteine to the conserved J-encoded phenylalanine. Sequences without an unambiguous match to a single V gene segment were excluded from the earlier analysis of approximately 600 of the donors. An earlier analysis of several hundred of the donors called V segments functional above 56.7% productive rearrangements and segregating when the between-donor standard deviation exceeded 5%. A statistical classification framework was built to diagnose cytomegalovirus status from the catalog of TCR beta chain sequences. A later analysis assigned V and J genes by comparing TCR nucleotide sequences with IMGT/GENE-DB human TR gene sequences. In a later analysis, CDR3 sequences and most-parsimonious VDJ recombination scenarios were assigned using the TCRdist pipeline. In a later analysis, each TCR beta chain was defined by its CDR3 amino acid sequence together with its V-gene family, and reads without a unique V-gene family were excluded. In a later analysis, approximately 590 highly shared, low-generation-probability nucleotide sequences were removed to address suspected cross-contamination and a sequencing artifact. In a later analysis, a clonal expansion index was calculated for each public chain from normalized within-repertoire ranks of inferred template counts. Generation probabilities in a later analysis came from a VDJ recombination model fitted to out-of-frame rearrangements, and those results were checked against IGoR. Hypergeometric tests were used in a later analysis to score TCR-TCR, TCR-HLA and TCR-CMV co-occurrence, with a repertoire-size bias correction applied to the TCR pairs. False discovery rates were estimated in a later analysis by permuting HLA or CMV assignments 20 times. In a later analysis, co-occurring TCRs were grouped using DBSCAN, and TCRdist sequence similarity was added for clustering within HLA-allele-positive subsets. Repertoires with fewer than 30,000 or more than 120,000 public chains, plus five repertoires with anomalous nucleotide sharing, were excluded from co-occurrence clustering. The source is immuneACCESS, and TCRdb retained only in-frame sequences with V and J called. Part of the clones is not carried over; for the studies checked, unresolved V genes explain less than half of this, and the remainder is unexplained. V and J calls and clone size come straight from that table; D and trimming were deduced from the DNA. Within this sample are approximately 160,000 clones, with roughly 80% of them counted one time only. The ten largest account for over 1.3% of the sample.

About this clone itself: It lacks a known antigen. Within one base of it there is no much larger clone, and no base qualities were kept.

Paper-wide results and their limitations: The only immune exposure information available for the cohort was CMV serostatus. Across donors, most TCR sequences were observed very rarely, whereas some public TCRs were present in many individuals. HLA typing was unavailable for some donors at each locus, so association tests used only the typed subset. Only TCR beta chains were sequenced in this cohort, and the absence of alpha or paired-chain data limited detectable features. Strong co-occurrence of HLA alleles, especially DR and DQ, made assigning TCR associations to individual alleles difficult. A later analysis found that HLA-associated TCR beta chains were more clonally expanded and had lower generation probabilities than equally common non-associated chains. A later analysis found that TCR association rates varied across HLA loci, with DRB1 alleles showing the most associated TCRs and HLA-C alleles the fewest. Over 15 rarely observed V segments, including chromosome 9 orphons, were excluded from the earlier analysis of about 610 of the donors because counts were too low. The 87-base-pair reads could not distinguish some IMGT-functional V segments, including TRBV6-2 and TRBV6-3, so those segments were excluded. In vitro tests confirmed that a few of the cytomegalovirus-associated TCR beta chains recognize cytomegalovirus antigens. According to the authors, the approach could potentially be generalized to other disease states and immunological phenotypes. Roughly uniform sequencing depth across donors was assumed in presence/absence analyses, although this assumption may not hold. A later analysis found that most CMV-associated TCR beta chains appeared HLA-restricted, with HLA associations seemingly driven largely by CMV exposure. A later genetic analysis associated a missense DCLRE1C variant with V-gene and J-gene trimming of TCR beta chains, and an independent cohort replicated the association. A further reported finding was that TCR beta sequences accurately predicted the HLA-A and HLA-B alleles for most subjects in the first cohort. Specific HLA alleles were associated with 15,000 to 20,000 TCR beta sequences at a false discovery rate of 0.05 in a later analysis. Broadly in line with IMGT annotations, most TCR beta V segments showed up in productive rearrangements about 90% or about 30% of the time in an earlier analysis of under 700 of the donors. In a later genetic analysis, fewer N-insertions in productive TCRs were reported among donors in an Asian-associated ancestry cluster than the 666-donor mean. Linkage disequilibrium might explain the correlated functional status among segregating V segments, but an unknown experimental factor could not be excluded. In the study, about 150 TCR beta chains were listed as associated with cytomegalovirus. In both the original and validation cohorts, the classifier was reported to diagnose cytomegalovirus status with high specificity and sensitivity. A later analysis reported that several top co-occurrence clusters appeared linked to parvovirus B19, influenza, CMV and Epstein-Barr virus. A cluster of highly shared sequence variants was judged likely to represent a technical artifact of the sequencing pipeline.

Per the germline V gene, KGHSH is the CDR1 and LQKENI is the CDR2. Clipping removes 6 bases from V and 1 base from J, with 6 as the unmatched junction base count. The CDR3 measures 15 amino acids from cysteine to phenylalanine. Only the CDR3 part of the read is kept: 45 bases, read in frame from the first base. In total, 500 to 700 healthy bone marrow donors made up the cohort. At the time of sampling, all cohort members were nominally healthy, though unrecorded immune exposures were likely present. The donor was CMV seronegative and belonged to the group of around 350 seronegative cohort members. A peripheral blood sample was collected from each donor, and TCR beta sequencing was performed on peripheral blood mononuclear cells. Genomic DNA extraction from the blood cell samples was performed with the Qiagen DNeasy Blood Extraction Kit.

Specimen: PBMCs. The sequence is built from TRBV18 and TRBJ1-3, with 7 middle bases fitting TRBD1. The TCR comes from a man aged 18 to 30 in good health and CMV-seronegative. CDR3 loop: CASSTGRGSGNTIYF. Read as DNA, the sequence is TGTGCCAGCTCGACAGGGAGAGGGTCTGGAAACACCATATATTTT.